This is a list of T cell receptor beta chains from one sample in a study of beta chain features in type 1 diabetes. Libraries were prepared by immunoSEQ multiplex PCR; TCRdb keeps only in-frame clonotypes and omits some of them. The top ten hold 0.022% of the sample, which has under 850,000 clones, roughly 12% seen once. Sequencing used naive CD4+ T cells from blood. The receptors here all came from a man between 18 and 29 years old with type 1 diabetes. Both conserved end residues are part of each CDR3. Fields, in order: D gene, clone size, V gene, J gene, CDR3 length, CDR3 DNA, CDR3 protein. A D gene is named only where the DNA matches it firmly. Size tells how often a clone was seen (once, few, many) or the class of an expanded clone, and some rows leave it out.

.,.,TRBV27,TRBJ1-2,16,TGTGCCTGCGATCCGGGACAACCACAAAGTCTCTATGGCTACACCTTC,CACDPGQPQSLYGYTF
.,.,TRBV2,TRBJ2-5,14,TGTGCCAGCAGGTCTGGGGACTGGCAAGAGACCCAGTACTTC,CASRSGDWQETQYF
.,.,TRBV28,TRBJ2-5,15,TGTGCCAGCAGTTCCCTTGGGAGACTCCAAGAGACCCAGTACTTC,CASSSLGRLQETQYF
.,.,TRBV7-9,TRBJ2-7,12,TGTGCCAGCAGCTTAATAATGGCCGAGCAGTACTTC,CASSLIMAEQYF
TRBD1,.,TRBV29-1,TRBJ1-1,14,TGCAGCGTTGATGGGACAGGGGGCGCGACTGAAGCTTTCTTT,CSVDGTGGATEAFF
TRBD1,few,TRBV4-1,TRBJ2-1,20,TGCGCCAGCAGCCAAGTCTTCGGACAGGGGGCTAGCGCGCCGTACAATGAGCAGTTCTTC,CASSQVFGQGASAPYNEQFF
TRBD1,.,TRBV11-3,TRBJ1-1,16,TGTGCCAGCAGGCCTGGACAGGGCTCAATGAACACTGAAGCTTTCTTT,CASRPGQGSMNTEAFF
TRBD1,.,TRBV6-5,TRBJ2-1,13,TGTGCCAGCACCGAGACAGGGATGAATGAGCAGTTCTTC,CASTETGMNEQFF
.,.,TRBV29-1,TRBJ2-7,10,TGCAGCGTTGCGGGTAGCGAGCAGTACTTC,CSVAGSEQYF
.,.,TRBV18,TRBJ2-3,16,TGTGCCAGCTCACCATCTGGGGGAACGGGCACAGATACGCAGTATTTT,CASSPSGGTGTDTQYF
.,.,TRBV2,TRBJ2-2,13,TGTGCCAGCAGGGATAGGGTCTCCGGGGAGCTGTTTTTT,CASRDRVSGELFF
TRBD1,.,TRBV7-2,TRBJ1-5,14,TGTGCCAGCGGAGCTGGGACAGCGAATCAGCCCCAGCATTTT,CASGAGTANQPQHF
.,few,TRBV21-1,TRBJ1-3,17,TGTGCCAGCAGCGACCGGGACACCTCGGGCTCTGGAAACACCATATATTTT,CASSDRDTSGSGNTIYF
.,few,TRBV21-1,TRBJ2-3,18,TGTGCCAGCAGCACTAGGGTGTCGGGACAGGGGATCACAGATACGCAGTATTTT,CASSTRVSGQGITDTQYF
.,.,TRBV28,TRBJ2-1,15,TGTGCCAGCACCCTGGGTGGGCAGGGGGGCAATGAGCAGTTCTTC,CASTLGGQGGNEQFF
.,.,TRBV5-1,TRBJ2-5,12,TGCGCCAGCAGCTTGGGCTCTGAGACCCAGTACTTC,CASSLGSETQYF
TRBD2,few,TRBV18,TRBJ2-7,16,TGTGCCAGCTCTCGATCCGGGACGGGGGGCTCCTACGAGCAGTACTTC,CASSRSGTGGSYEQYF
.,.,TRBV30,TRBJ1-1,13,TGTGCCTGGAGTGGACAGCCTTACACTGAAGCTTTCTTT,CAWSGQPYTEAFF
.,.,TRBV27,TRBJ2-5,12,TGTGCCAGCAGTTCACTTCAGGAGACCCAGTACTTC,CASSSLQETQYF
.,.,TRBV28,TRBJ1-6,16,TGTGCCAGCAGTTTACCTTCGGGACAAGATAATTCACCCCTCCACTTT,CASSLPSGQDNSPLHF
.,.,TRBV5-1,TRBJ2-3,12,TGCGCCAGCAGCTTGCTAGAGGATACGCAGTATTTT,CASSLLEDTQYF
.,few,TRBV5-1,TRBJ2-5,14,TGCGCCAGCAGCGATGGGAGGATACAAGAGACCCAGTACTTC,CASSDGRIQETQYF
.,few,TRBV21-1,TRBJ1-5,11,TGTGCCAGCCGCCGCCATCAGCCCCAGCATTTT,CASRRHQPQHF
.,few,TRBV20-1,TRBJ1-1,9,TGCAGTGCCCCCCTGGTAGCTTTCTTT,CSAPLVAFF
.,few,TRBV5-4,TRBJ2-1,15,TGTGCCAGCAGCTTGGAACTGAGCTCCTACAATGAGCAGTTCTTC,CASSLELSSYNEQFF